These 27 T cell receptor beta chains originate from one sample sequenced in a study of cytomegalovirus exposure and HLA in healthy donors. The PCR employed 60 Vbeta primers together with 13 Jbeta primers. The data were produced by immunoSEQ multiplex PCR, yet TCRdb's version contains in-frame clones alone and is incomplete. The table shows about 140,000 clones, with approximately 88% occurring only once. The sample comprised PBMCs. These receptors were taken from a woman between 35 and 50 years old in good health and CMV-seronegative.

CDR3 amino acids: CASSSLTGNYGYTF. CDR3 coding DNA: TGCGCCAGCAGCTCCTTGACAGGGAACTATGGCTACACCTTC. This chain uses TRBV5-1 with TRBJ1-2, with 7 bases identical to TRBD1. This CDR3 is built from 14 residues. Looked up from germline, CDR1 is SGHRS and CDR2 is YFSETQ. The V and J ends lost 3 bases and 2 bases, in that order; junction bases with no gene match: 4.

This chain uses TRBV11-3 with TRBJ2-7, with D perhaps matching TRBD2 (6 bases). The CDR3 totals 17 residues. V lost 5 bases, J lost 1 base, and 21 bases lay in between. Germline CDR1 and CDR2: SGHNT and YENEEA. This CDR3 reads CASSRAGRFYYSYEQYF. The DNA for the CDR3 is TGTGCCAGCAGCCGGGCGGGGCGATTCTACTATTCCTACGAGCAGTACTTC.

The chain combines TRBV11-3 with TRBJ1-6; D is undetermined. Germline loops: CDR1 SGHNT, CDR2 YENEEA. The length of the CDR3 is 14 residues. Between the trimmed V and J ends, which lost 5 bases and 11 bases, there was a span of 16 bases. This chain's CDR3 is CASSPTVAGTPLHF. CDR3 sequence (DNA): TGTGCCAGCAGCCCCACCGTGGCGGGGACACCCCTCCACTTT.

The CDR3 bases are TGTGCCAGCAGCTTAGAACGGGACACCGAAGGCTACACCTTC. Translation gives CASSLERDTEGYTF. The chain is built from TRBV7-9 and TRBJ1-2; tentatively, D is TRBD1 (6 bases). The CDR3 spans 14 residues. V lost 1 base and J 8 bases, leaving 14 bases between the germline ends. CDR1 and CDR2 from the germline V gene are SEHNR and FQNEAQ (reference sequence).

The count of this clone is one. The chain links TRBV21-1 to TRBJ1-4. TRBV21-1 constitutes a pseudogene. This CDR3 is built from 12 residues. In DNA, the CDR3 is TGTGCCAGCAGACCGCGTAATGAAAAACTGTTTTTT. This translates into CASRPRNEKLFF.

The chain joins TRBV28 to TRBJ1-5; D unclear. The CDR3 runs to 14 residues. V gave up 10 bases and J gave up 2 bases, with 15 bases separating them. Germline V gene sequence: CDR1 MDHEN, CDR2 SYDVKM. The CDR3 bases are TGTGCCACCCTCGGGAGGTGGGGCAATCAGCCCCAGCATTTT. Protein sequence: CATLGRWGNQPQHF.

This rearrangement joins TRBV27 to TRBJ2-7; D call uncertain. The CDR3 covers 14 residues. CDR1 MNHEY and CDR2 SMNVEV come from the germline V gene (reference sequence). Trimming left V 3 bases short and J 3 bases short, with 12 bases between. CDR3 nucleotides: TGTGCCAGCAGTTTTGGCCTAGACCTCTACGAGCAGTACTTC. Amino acids: CASSFGLDLYEQYF.

This chain uses TRBV4-2 with TRBJ2-3; a weak D match, TRBD2 (6 bases). The germline V gene has CDR1 LGHNA and CDR2 YNFKEQ. CDR3 length: 15 residues. Trimming took 0 bases from V and 2 from J, leaving 9 bases between them. CDR3 protein: CASSQEEGFTDTQYF. As DNA, the CDR3 is TGTGCCAGCAGCCAAGAGGAGGGCTTCACAGATACGCAGTATTTT.

This clone was recorded once. V usage is TRBV5-6 and J usage is TRBJ2-5, with D possibly TRBD1 on 6 matching bases. The germline V gene encodes CDR1 SGHDT and CDR2 YYEEEE. This CDR3 comprises 15 residues. Trimming took 4 bases from V and 5 from J, leaving 18 bases between them. The CDR3 bases are TGTGCCAGCAGCACCCGCAGGGGAAGGATTGAGACCCAGTACTTC. It encodes CASSTRRGRIETQYF.

CDR3 region: CASSLVGGIRETQYF. The CDR3, as DNA: TGTGCCAGCAGCTTAGTTGGGGGGATTAGGGAGACCCAGTACTTC. The V gene is TRBV7-2, the J gene TRBJ2-5, with D possibly TRBD2 on 6 matching bases. CDR3 length: 15 amino acids. CDR1 SGHTA and CDR2 FQGNSA come from the germline V gene. Trimming cost V 1 base and J 5 bases, with 14 bases left between them.

The chain recombines TRBV6-6 with TRBJ1-2; TRBD1 matches at 8 bases. V lost 6 bases to trimming and J lost 5 bases; unmatched junction nucleotides: 11. Germline V gives CDR1 MNHNY, CDR2 SVGAGI (reference sequence). There are 15 residues in the CDR3. In nucleotides, the CDR3 is TGTGCCAGCAGCCCTCTTGGGACAGGTCTTTATGGCTACACCTTC. Amino acids: CASSPLGTGLYGYTF.

J is TRBJ2-2 and V is TRBV2; TRBD2 agrees at 13 bases. The CDR3 sequence is 16 residues long. With 5 bases clipped from V and 6 bases from J, the junction kept 6 bases outside the gene matches. The germline V gene has CDR1 SNHLY and CDR2 FYNNEI. Here the CDR3 DNA reads TGTGCCAGCAGTACTGGACTAGCGGGAGACCCCGGGGAGCTGTTTTTT. This codes for CASSTGLAGDPGELFF.

The gene calls are TRBV7-9 and TRBJ2-5, with TRBD2 matching over 11 bases. The CDR3 totals 19 residues. Germline V lookup: CDR1 SEHNR, CDR2 FQNEAQ (reference sequence). The junction had 10 bases not matched to a gene; V was cut back by 1 base and J by 0 bases. CDR3 residues: CASSLVATSGTEDQETQYF. As DNA, the CDR3 is TGTGCCAGCAGCTTAGTTGCGACTAGCGGGACAGAAGACCAAGAGACCCAGTACTTC.

This sequence joins TRBV6-5 and TRBJ2-7; TRBD1 aligns across 8 bases. V gave up 5 bases and J gave up 3 bases; unmatched junction bases: 3. Germline loops: CDR1 MNHEY, CDR2 SVGAGI. The CDR3 spans 13 residues. The CDR3: CASSHDRGYEQYF. CDR3 DNA sequence: TGTGCCAGCAGTCACGACAGGGGCTACGAGCAGTACTTC.

The chain carries TRBV30 and TRBJ2-2, with 7 bases that match TRBD1. The CDR3 contains 16 residues. Per the germline V gene, CDR1 is GTSNPN and CDR2 is SVGIG (reference sequence). V dropped 0 bases and J dropped 4; count of bases not matched to a gene: 8. CDR3: CAWSVLGSGGTGELFF. As DNA, the CDR3 is TGTGCCTGGAGTGTACTTGGGTCAGGGGGCACCGGGGAGCTGTTTTTT.

The V gene is TRBV7-9, the J gene TRBJ2-1; 8 nucleotides match TRBD2. Trimming removed 3 bases from V and 5 bases from J; junction bases left unmatched: 15. Germline V gene lookup returns CDR1 SEHNR and CDR2 FQNEAQ (reference sequence). This CDR3 region has 18 residues. The CDR3 coding sequence is TGTGCCAGCAGCTTCCCCCCCCGGCTAGCGGGTCTTCACAATGAGCAGTTCTTC. Amino acid sequence: CASSFPPRLAGLHNEQFF.

The rearrangement joins TRBV5-6 to TRBJ1-2, with D unclear. V was cut by 7 bases and J by 4 bases, with 8 bases left in between. Germline values: CDR1 SGHDT, CDR2 YYEEEE. This CDR3 is 11 amino acids long. As DNA, the CDR3 is TGTGCCAGCTCACGGAGCTATGGCTACACCTTC. This encodes CASSRSYGYTF.

In its sample, this clone was seen a few times. V is TRBV4-1 and J is TRBJ1-1; D is unresolved. Trimming left V 1 base short and J 3 bases short, with 9 bases between. In germline, CDR1 is MGHRA, CDR2 YSYEKL. The CDR3 is 14 residues long. CDR3 coding DNA: TGCGCCAGCAGCCAAGGATGGGCAGACACTGAAGCTTTCTTT. This gives the protein CASSQGWADTEAFF.

The V and J genes are TRBV6-4 and TRBJ2-2; 9 nucleotides match TRBD2. V shed 3 bases, J shed 2 bases, and the junction held 7 bases outside the gene matches. Germline V gives CDR1 MRHNA, CDR2 SNTAGT. CDR3 size: 17 residues. The CDR3: CASSDEATSGNTGELFF. CDR3 DNA: TGTGCCAGCAGTGATGAGGCGACTAGCGGTAACACCGGGGAGCTGTTTTTT.

The rearrangement uses TRBV5-1 and TRBJ2-3; 8 bases map to TRBD2. The V gene's germline CDR1 is SGHRS and CDR2 YFSETQ. V lost 2 bases and J lost 4; bases outside the gene matches: 3. The CDR3 runs 14 residues. The CDR3 here is CASSLAGAADTQYF. The CDR3 DNA reads TGCGCCAGCAGCTTAGCGGGAGCTGCAGATACGCAGTATTTT.

The V call is TRBV6-1, the J call TRBJ1-2; D remains ambiguous. The CDR3 consists of 15 residues. Germline-derived CDR1 and CDR2 are MNHNS and SASEGT. Trimming left V 2 bases short and J 1 base short, with 11 bases between. The CDR3 sequence: CASSESTVLNYGYTF. Written as DNA, the CDR3 is TGTGCCAGCAGTGAAAGTACAGTCCTTAACTATGGCTACACCTTC.

This chain links TRBV6-1 with TRBJ1-2; possibly TRBD1 for D (5 bases). Trimming shortened V by 3 bases and J by 7 bases, and 12 bases separated the two germline ends. The CDR3 is 13 residues long. Germline CDR1 and CDR2: MNHNS and SASEGT. CDR3 sequence (DNA): TGTGCCAGCAGTGATTGGGGGGTAGTTGGCTACACCTTC. Encoded protein: CASSDWGVVGYTF.

The rearrangement uses TRBV10-3 and TRBJ1-1; 9 nucleotides line up with TRBD1. The V and J ends lost 7 bases and 3 bases, in that order; junction bases with no gene match: 9. This CDR3 has 15 amino acids. Germline V gene lookup returns CDR1 ENHRY and CDR2 SYGVKD. The CDR3 sequence is CAITTTGGRDTEAFF. The CDR3 DNA follows: TGTGCCATCACCACGACAGGGGGTAGGGACACTGAAGCTTTCTTT.

This chain uses TRBV5-5 with TRBJ2-3; 7 bases fit TRBD1. Germline V gene lookup returns CDR1 SGHKS and CDR2 YYEKEE (reference sequence). The CDR3 is made up of 16 amino acids. The ends lost 4 bases at V and 5 bases at J; junction bases unmatched: 13. DNA for the CDR3: TGTGCCAGCAGCCCGAGACCAACAGGGGTGGGAGATACGCAGTATTTT. Encoded protein: CASSPRPTGVGDTQYF.

Only one count was recorded for this clone. One junction end disagrees with the germline gene, perhaps due to a read error. This rearrangement joins TRBV7-9 to TRBJ1-1, with D possibly matching TRBD1 (5 bases). CDR3 size: 16 residues. The V gene's germline CDR1 is SEHNR and CDR2 FQNEAQ (reference sequence). CDR3 region: CSSSSRGSVLNTEAFF. CDR3 coding DNA: TGTTCCAGCAGCTCGCGGGGGAGTGTCTTGAACACTGAAGCTTTCTTT.

The chain combines TRBV29-1 with TRBJ2-1, with D perhaps TRBD2 (7 bases). Germline V gene sequence: CDR1 SQVTM, CDR2 ANQGSEA. The CDR3 length is 13 residues. The V and J ends lost 6 bases and 3 bases respectively, with 12 bases between them. The CDR3 spells CSVGGQYYNEQFF. For the CDR3, the DNA is TGCAGCGTGGGGGGGCAGTACTACAATGAGCAGTTCTTC.

The V and J genes are TRBV5-1 and TRBJ2-3; 7 positions match TRBD2. CDR3 length: 13 residues. The J segment lost 1 base and the V segment lost 7 bases, leaving 3 bases of the junction unmatched. From germline, CDR1 is SGHRS and CDR2 YFSETQ. The CDR3 coding sequence is TGCGCCAGCCTAGCGGAGGGCACAGATACGCAGTATTTT. It yields the protein CASLAEGTDTQYF.